This TCR beta chain comes out of a study of T-cell reconstitution after alpha-beta-depleted transplantation in children (dated by TCRdb to 2016 to 2017). Background on the whole study: T-cell immune reconstitution after TCRalphabeta/CD19-depleted allogeneic hematopoietic cell transplantation in children was quantitatively tracked in the study by means of TCR repertoire profiling. Results and caveats for the whole study, not just this receptor: Over the following months the frequencies of hyperexpanded clones went down, and after one year T-cell counts and TCRbeta diversity were mostly credited to newly produced T cells. In some patients, high TCRbeta diversity at day 60 was attributed to recipient T cells and intrathymic progenitors that had survived conditioning. The apparently early alphabetaT-cell count recovery about two months after transplant was reportedly dependent on only several hundred rapidly expanded clones derived from non-depleted graft cells.

The cysteine opens and the phenylalanine closes a CDR3 of 15 amino acids. Left in the record is the CDR3 DNA by itself, 45 bases read in frame from the first base. The germline V gene (reference sequence) supplies CDR1 MNHEY and CDR2 SMNVEV. Trimming at the junction amounts to 3 bases on V and 0 bases on J, and the germline ends lie 11 bases apart. The sample's treatment or condition label is to be understood as: allogeneic hematopoietic cell transplantation with graft depleted of TCRalphabeta T cells and CD19 B cells. The children who served as transplant recipients had been given grafts of TCRalphabeta/CD19-depleted allogeneic hematopoietic cells. Preparation of the library involved PCR. The instrument was an Illumina HiSeq 2500. Molecular barcoding was employed in the preparation of TCR libraries, with unique molecular identifiers being used to normalize TCRbeta repertoire quantification. TCRdb applied fastp at Q25 and MiXCR to the public reads, then kept only in-frame beta chains. Each entry is one CDR3 protein sequence, shown with its most common DNA and genes. In this sample the table shows hundreds of thousands of distinct CDR3 sequences, roughly a quarter of which occur a single time. 4.5% to 5.5% of the sample comes from the top ten.

This clonotype was observed at least ten times. What this receptor recognizes is not known. Base qualities are missing; no much larger clone stands one base away. The origin of this receptor is a female patient aged 2-9 years who had a stem cell transplant for congenital amegakaryocytic thrombocytopenia, so the T cells may come from the graft donor. The sequencing here drew on PBMCs, mostly from graft donor cells, taken 360 days after TCRalphabeta/CD19-depleted stem cell transplant. The chain uses TRBV27 and TRBJ2-5; 6 matching bases give a weak D call of TRBD2. The CDR3 protein: CASSFLAEYQETQYF. The sequenced DNA: TGTGCCAGCAGTTTTTTAGCGGAGTACCAAGAGACCCAGTACTTC.